This TCR beta chain was captured in a study of blood T cell repertoires in COVID-19. At the level of the study: T cells, B-cell-depleted T cells, or PBMCs supplied cDNA or gDNA.

The CDR3 is 14 residues long. Trimming cost V 3 bases and J 4 bases, with 12 bases left between them. Germline lookup yields CDR1 SEHNR and CDR2 FQNEAQ (reference sequence). Profiled with immunoSEQ multiplex PCR; TCRdb holds only in-frame clones, not every one. Of 150,000 to 200,000 clones listed, more than 75% are singletons. Specimen: peripheral blood. The receptor's source is an older woman with acute or convalescent COVID-19. The gene calls are TRBV7-9 and TRBJ1-2, with a possible D match to TRBD1 (5 bases). The CDR3 DNA reads TGTGCCAGCAGCTTCGCTGGGGGGGGCTATGGCTACACCTTC. Translated, it gives CASSFAGGGYGYTF.